This T cell receptor beta chain is drawn from a study of vaccination effects on CD4 cells after COVID-19. As for the study in general: A couple of convalescent donors provided samples 16 days and one week before vaccination. Study observations and caveats: In the late period after vaccination, infection- and vaccine-induced clones contracted markedly.

The V end was cut by 5 bases, the J end by 3 bases, with 11 bases between. From germline, CDR1 is ENHRY and CDR2 SYGVKD. The CDR3 length is 13 residues. This clone has a single count. The antigen is undetermined. Sequencing used immunoSEQ multiplex PCR; TCRdb keeps in-frame clones, though not all of them. Of 20,000 to 30,000 clones listed, approximately 80% are singletons. The ViraFEST assay expanded antigen-specific CD4+ T cells with viral peptide pools before sequencing. Culture lasted about nine days before CD4+ T cell isolation. Confirmation by PCR established that the person had SARS-CoV-2 infection between March and December 2020. Half-medium changes using IL-2 medium occurred on days 3 and 7.

The sample here was CD4+ T cells from PBMCs cultured with HCoV-NL63 spike peptides, taken before COVID-19 vaccination. The V gene is TRBV10-3, the J gene TRBJ2-7, with D possibly being TRBD1 (5 bases). This TCR came from a human donor who had a prior SARS-CoV-2 infection. The CDR3 DNA reads TGTGCCATCAGTCAGGGCCCTCGCTACGAGCAGTACTTC. It yields the protein CAISQGPRYEQYF.